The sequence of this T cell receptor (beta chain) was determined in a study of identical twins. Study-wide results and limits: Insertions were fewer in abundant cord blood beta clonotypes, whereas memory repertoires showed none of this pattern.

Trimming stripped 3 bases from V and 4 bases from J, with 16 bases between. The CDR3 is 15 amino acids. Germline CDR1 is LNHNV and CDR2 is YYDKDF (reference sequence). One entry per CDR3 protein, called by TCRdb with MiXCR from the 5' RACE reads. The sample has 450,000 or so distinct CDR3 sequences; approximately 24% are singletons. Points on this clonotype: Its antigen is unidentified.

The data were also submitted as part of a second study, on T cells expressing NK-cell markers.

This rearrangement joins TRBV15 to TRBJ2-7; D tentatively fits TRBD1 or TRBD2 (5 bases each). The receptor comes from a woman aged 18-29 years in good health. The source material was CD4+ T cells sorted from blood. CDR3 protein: CATSSLLRGSYEQYF. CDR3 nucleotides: TGTGCCACCAGCAGCCTATTGAGGGGTTCATACGAGCAGTACTTC.